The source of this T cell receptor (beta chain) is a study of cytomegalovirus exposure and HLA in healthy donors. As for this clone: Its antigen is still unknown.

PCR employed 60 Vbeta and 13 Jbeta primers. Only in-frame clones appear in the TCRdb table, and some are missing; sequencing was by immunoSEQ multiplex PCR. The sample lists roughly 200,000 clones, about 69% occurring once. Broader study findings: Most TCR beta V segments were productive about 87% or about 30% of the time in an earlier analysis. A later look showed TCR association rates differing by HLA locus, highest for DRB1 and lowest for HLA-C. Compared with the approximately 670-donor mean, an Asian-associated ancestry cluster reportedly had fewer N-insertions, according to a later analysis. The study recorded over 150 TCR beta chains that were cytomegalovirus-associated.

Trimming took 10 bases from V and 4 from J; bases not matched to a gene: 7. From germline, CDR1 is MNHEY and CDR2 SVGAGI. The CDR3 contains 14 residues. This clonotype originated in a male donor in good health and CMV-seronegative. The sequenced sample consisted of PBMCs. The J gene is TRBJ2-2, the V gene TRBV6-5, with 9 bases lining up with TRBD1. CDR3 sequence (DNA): TGTGCCATCAAAAAGACAGGGGGCACCGGGGAGCTGTTTTTT. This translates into CAIKKTGGTGELFF.